Listed here are 22 T cell receptor beta chains from one sample, sequenced in a study of post-analysis software for immune sequencing data. Findings of the study overall: When patients were compared with controls, a handful of TRBV segments were more frequent, TRBV5-6, TRBV5-1 and TRBV20-1 among them.

Their target antigens are unknown. TCR beta libraries were prepared from cDNA with unique molecular identifiers. One entry per CDR3 protein results from TCRdb running MiXCR on the PCR reads. The sample has some 190,000 distinct CDR3 sequences, approximately 30% seen once; the top ten hold 3% to 4%. Material: blood. Every receptor here comes from a girl aged 2-17 years with multiple sclerosis.

Many counts were recorded for this clonotype. V and J are TRBV20-1 and TRBJ2-7; 8 bases map to TRBD2. The J segment lost 2 bases and the V segment lost 1 base, leaving 4 bases of the junction unmatched. In germline, CDR1 is DFQATT, CDR2 SNEGSKA (reference sequence). The CDR3 consists of 14 residues. The CDR3 DNA follows: TGCAGTGCTAGAGTCGCGGGAGGTCCCTACGAGCAGTACTTC. Its protein product is CSARVAGGPYEQYF.

The table lists this clonotype with a count of one. This may come from a read error, since a much larger clone is one base off. The CDR3 DNA is TGTGCCAGCAGCTTGGTCGGCAGGGACCCCTACAATGAGCAGTTCTTC. Encoded protein: CASSLVGRDPYNEQFF. The rearrangement joins TRBV5-5 to TRBJ2-1; the D call may be TRBD1 or TRBD2 (5 bases each). V lost 0 bases and J lost 2, with 12 bases in between. Germline V CDR1 and CDR2: SGHKS, YYEKEE (reference sequence). The CDR3 totals 16 residues.

The chain links TRBV7-9 to TRBJ1-2; D unresolved. Germline lookup yields CDR1 SEHNR and CDR2 FQNEAQ (reference sequence). The CDR3 consists of 13 residues. V dropped 6 bases and J dropped 4 bases, with 12 bases sitting between them. The CDR3 DNA is TGTGCCAGCAGACCGGGCTTGGGCTATGGCTACACCTTC. Amino acid sequence: CASRPGLGYGYTF. Full variable domain (outside the CDR3, taken from reference TRBV7-9 and TRBJ1-2): DTGVSQNPRHKITKRGQNVTFRCDPISEHNRLYWYRQTLGQGPEFLTYFQNEAQLEKSRLLSDRFSAERPKGSFSTLEIQRTEQGDSAMYLCASRPGLGYGYTFGSGTRLTVV.

This clonotype was seen repeatedly, ten times or more. The chain carries TRBV6-6 and TRBJ1-2; D gene unclear. V lost 2 bases to trimming and J lost 7 bases, with 5 bases between them. This CDR3 region has 11 residues. From germline, CDR1 is MNHNY and CDR2 SVGAGI (reference sequence). DNA for the CDR3: TGTGCCAGCAGTTACAATGTTGGCTACACCTTC. Amino acid sequence: CASSYNVGYTF.

Concerning this clonotype itself: A read error may explain this, as a much larger clone is one base away. This rearrangement joins TRBV21-1 to TRBJ2-5; no DNA check was done on the table's D call, TRBD2. TRBV21-1 is tagged as a pseudogene. The CDR3 runs to 15 residues. CDR3 sequence reads: CACSRRAGDQETQYF. For the CDR3, the DNA is TGTGCCTGCAGCCGGCGAGCGGGGGATCAAGAGACCCAGTACTTC.

This clonotype has a count of ten or more. The chain recombines TRBV6-1 with TRBJ1-2; D may be TRBD1 (5 bases). V was cut by 3 bases and J by 4 bases, with 9 bases left in between. Germline V gives CDR1 MNHNS, CDR2 SASEGT. There are 13 residues in the CDR3. In DNA form, the CDR3 reads TGTGCCAGCAGTGATGGGACGGTCTATGGCTACACCTTC. It yields the protein CASSDGTVYGYTF.

Comments on this clonotype: A read error may explain this, as a much larger clone is one base away. V gene TRBV7-9 combines with J gene TRBJ1-4; 7 nucleotides match TRBD1. This CDR3 region has 15 residues. V was pared by 5 bases and J by 7 bases, with 10 bases of the junction left unmatched. Germline CDR1 SEHNR, CDR2 FQNEAQ (reference sequence). CDR3 amino acids: CASSPATGRGEKLFF. The CDR3 DNA follows: TGTGCCAGCAGCCCCGCGACAGGGAGGGGTGAAAAACTGTTTTTT.

This clonotype was seen only a few times. V and J are TRBV12-3 or TRBV12-4 and TRBJ1-2; D gene unclear. CDR3 length: 14 residues. The V gene lost 6 bases and the J gene lost 4 bases, with 15 bases spanning the gap. CDR3 amino acids: CASSQWQAGYGYTF. DNA for the CDR3: TGTGCCAGCAGCCAGTGGCAAGCGGGCTATGGCTACACCTTC.

The chain couples TRBV7-2 to TRBJ1-1; the D is unclear. CDR3 length: 13 amino acids. Germline V gene lookup returns CDR1 SGHTA and CDR2 FQGNSA. V was pared by 5 bases and J by 5 bases, with 12 bases between. The DNA of the CDR3 is TGTGCCAGCAGCCAAAATCGGAGGACTGAAGCTTTCTTT. Translating gives CASSQNRRTEAFF.

This clonotype was seen many times. The chain recombines TRBV5-1 with TRBJ2-7, with 11 bases matching TRBD2. V lost 5 bases to trimming and J lost 2 bases; unmatched junction nucleotides: 3. This CDR3 has 14 residues. Germline values: CDR1 SGHRS, CDR2 YFSETQ. The CDR3 here is CASSRLAGPYEQYF. The CDR3, as DNA: TGCGCCAGCAGTCGACTAGCGGGACCCTACGAGCAGTACTTC.

The V and J genes are TRBV5-1 and TRBJ1-2, with 9 bases fitting TRBD1. Germline V CDR1 and CDR2: SGHRS, YFSETQ. V shed 4 bases, J shed 0 bases, and the junction held 4 bases outside the gene matches. The CDR3 covers 15 residues. CDR3 DNA sequence: TGCGCCAGCAGCACGGGACAGGGCCCTAACTATGGCTACACCTTC. Translation: CASSTGQGPNYGYTF.

With respect to this clonotype: A much more abundant neighbour one base away suggests this may be a read error. The CDR3 coding sequence is TGTGTCAGCAGACGACAGGGGCCCTATGGCTACACCTTC. It encodes CVSRRQGPYGYTF. This chain links TRBV12-3 or TRBV12-4 with TRBJ1-2; TRBD1 aligns across 8 bases. This CDR3 comprises 13 residues.

Turning to this clonotype: A read error may produce the germline difference seen at one junction end. J is TRBJ1-2 and V is TRBV20-1; tentative D call: TRBD1 (6 bases). This CDR3 contains 13 residues. The germline V gene encodes CDR1 DFQATT and CDR2 SNEGSKA (reference sequence). CDR3 sequence: CSAREDRDYDYTF. The CDR3 nucleotides are TGCAGTGCTAGGGAGGACAGAGACTATGACTACACCTTC.

This clonotype was counted ten times or more. The chain has TRBV7-2 and TRBJ2-6; D might be TRBD1 (5 bases). Trimming cost V 5 bases and J 1 base, with 9 bases left between them. Looked up from germline, CDR1 is SGHTA and CDR2 is FQGNSA. CDR3 length: 15 amino acids. The CDR3 DNA sequence: TGTGCCAGCAGCCGGACAATGTCTGGGGCCAACGTCCTGACTTTC. This codes for CASSRTMSGANVLTF.

This clonotype was recorded a few times. This sequence joins TRBV2 and TRBJ1-2; TRBD1 matches 9 bases. The CDR3 totals 13 residues. With V trimmed by 4 bases and J by 7 bases, 4 bases remained unmatched. The germline V gene has CDR1 SNHLY and CDR2 FYNNEI. This CDR3 is CASSGDRDTGYTF. The CDR3 DNA is TGTGCCAGCAGTGGGGACAGGGATACTGGCTACACCTTC.

The chain employs TRBV2 and TRBJ1-1; unclear D gene. The V end lost 3 bases, the J end lost 11 bases, and 10 bases lay between the germline ends. The CDR3 covers 11 residues. Germline assignment: CDR1 SNHLY and CDR2 FYNNEI. CDR3 nucleotides: TGTGCCAGCAGTGAGCGGGTGCGCGCTTTCTTT. Its translation is CASSERVRAFF.

This sequence joins TRBV12-3 or TRBV12-4 and TRBJ2-1; 9 positions match TRBD1. The DNA end is a closer match to TRBJ2-7, so the J assignment may be wrong. The CDR3 consists of 14 residues. CDR3 sequence reads: CASSYRDRANEQYF. The CDR3 bases are TGTGCCAGCAGCTATCGGGACAGGGCAAATGAGCAGTACTTC.

This clonotype has a count of ten or more. The chain employs TRBV6-1 and TRBJ2-7; D gene ambiguous. The CDR3 spans 16 residues. Germline V lookup: CDR1 MNHNS, CDR2 SASEGT. Trimming removed 3 bases at V and 3 bases at J, with 18 bases between. The CDR3 region has the DNA TGTGCCAGCAGTGAGTCACCCCTGGTCCGCGTCTACGAGCAGTACTTC. Its protein is CASSESPLVRVYEQYF.

This clonotype was found many times. The chain links TRBV29-1 to TRBJ2-1; D may be TRBD1 or TRBD2 (5 bases each). CDR3 length equals 13 residues. Trimming left V 8 bases short and J 2 bases short, with 13 bases between. In germline, CDR1 is SQVTM, CDR2 ANQGSEA. The CDR3 protein is CSLGAGPYNEQFF. The CDR3 DNA reads TGCAGCCTCGGGGCTGGCCCCTACAATGAGCAGTTCTTC.

This clonotype was seen repeatedly, ten times or more. Germline and junction disagree at one end, which may indicate a read error. The rearrangement uses TRBV12-3 or TRBV12-4 and TRBJ1-5, with a tentative D call TRBD1 (5 bases). This CDR3 is built from 14 residues. CDR3 DNA: TGTGCCAGCACCCCTGGGACGGATAATCGGCCCCAGCATTTT. It yields the protein CASTPGTDNRPQHF.

Ten or more counts support this clonotype. The chain combines TRBV30 with TRBJ1-5, with 9 bases identical to TRBD1. The V gene end was trimmed by 1 base and the J gene end by 5 bases; junction bases not matched to a gene: 3. The CDR3 sequence is 14 residues long. The germline V gene encodes CDR1 GTSNPN and CDR2 SVGIG (reference sequence). CDR3 loop: CAWSGRQGDQPQHF. The CDR3 bases are TGTGCCTGGAGTGGACGACAGGGGGATCAGCCCCAGCATTTT.

The table lists this clonotype with many counts. The CDR3 DNA reads as TGCGCCAGCAGCTGGTCGGACAGCTCCTACGAGCAGTACTTC. Translation gives CASSWSDSSYEQYF. The V and J genes are TRBV5-1 and TRBJ2-7, with D maybe TRBD1 (6 bases). CDR1 and CDR2 from the germline V gene are SGHRS and YFSETQ. V gave up 3 bases and J gave up 0 bases, with 10 bases separating them. This CDR3 contains 14 residues.